This T cell receptor beta chain derives from a study of cytomegalovirus exposure and HLA in healthy donors. Study results and caveats: Most TCR sequences were uncommon, yet certain public TCRs appeared in many donors.

A word on this clone: No antigen is known for it.

PCR used 60 Vbeta primers and 13 Jbeta primers. Repertoires were generated with immunoSEQ multiplex PCR, while TCRdb's copy carries only in-frame clones and drops some. Of roughly 93,000 clones listed, approximately 72% are singletons. The source material was PBMCs. The sequence was obtained from a man younger than 35 in good health and CMV-seropositive.

CDR3 sequence: CASSSLKEASGATDTQYF. The DNA of the CDR3 is TGCGCCAGCAGCTCCCTAAAGGAAGCTAGCGGAGCCACAGATACGCAGTATTTT. The gene calls are TRBV5-1 and TRBJ2-3, with 7 bases matching TRBD2. The CDR3 consists of 18 residues. V dropped 3 bases and J dropped 2; count of bases not matched to a gene: 15. Germline CDR1 and CDR2: SGHRS and YFSETQ.